These 9 T cell receptor beta chains were sequenced from one sample in a study of CD8+ T cells in alopecia areata. Following RNA extraction, reverse transcription yielded cDNA that acted as the sequencing template. Assay used: immunoSEQ multiplex PCR; TCRdb lists only in-frame clones, some missing. The profile shows 120,000 or so clones, more than 30% of them singletons. The material sequenced was CD4+ T cells sorted from blood. These receptors were obtained from a human donor with alopecia areata.

The V gene is TRBV7-9, the J gene TRBJ2-4; D remains ambiguous. The CDR3 spans 14 residues. The V end was cut by 1 base, the J end by 0 bases, with 4 bases between. Germline V gene sequence: CDR1 SEHNR, CDR2 FQNEAQ (reference sequence). Written as DNA, the CDR3 is TGTGCCAGCAGCTTAGAGGGAGCCAAAAACATTCAGTACTTC. Translated, it gives CASSLEGAKNIQYF.

This rearrangement joins TRBV20-1 to TRBJ1-1; D is unresolved. CDR3 length: 11 residues. The germline gives CDR1 DFQATT, CDR2 SNEGSKA (reference sequence). This CDR3 reads CKIPRNTEAFF. CDR3 DNA sequence: TGCAAAATCCCCAGGAACACTGAAGCTTTCTTT.

This clone came up a few times. The chain carries TRBV5-4 and TRBJ2-3; 12 bases map to TRBD2. The length of the CDR3 is 14 residues. Germline values: CDR1 SGHNT, CDR2 YYREEE (reference sequence). The ends lost 10 bases at V and 6 bases at J; junction bases unmatched: 9. DNA for the CDR3: TGTGCCTTCAGGACTAGCGGGGAGGGGGATACGCAGTATTTT. Its translation: CAFRTSGEGDTQYF. Full variable domain (rest looked up from reference TRBV5-4 and TRBJ2-3): ETGVTQSPTHLIKTRGQQVTLRCSSQSGHNTVSWYQQALGQGPQFIFQYYREEENGRGNFPPRFSGLQFPNYSSELNVNALELDDSALYLCAFRTSGEGDTQYFGPGTRLTVL.

V is TRBV4-2 and J is TRBJ2-3; D not resolved. The CDR3 runs to 13 residues. Trimming pared 0 bases from V and 2 bases from J, leaving 3 bases between. Germline-derived CDR1 and CDR2 are LGHNA and YNFKEQ. CDR3 sequence: CASSQDDTDTQYF. The DNA for the CDR3 is TGTGCCAGCAGCCAAGATGACACAGATACGCAGTATTTT.

This clone appeared many times. This rearrangement joins TRBV5-4 to TRBJ2-7; unclear D gene. Germline V gives CDR1 SGHNT, CDR2 YYREEE (reference sequence). There are 13 residues in the CDR3. The V and J ends lost 3 bases and 5 bases respectively, with 12 bases between them. CDR3 loop: CASSSDRGDEQYF. DNA of the CDR3: TGTGCCAGCAGCTCTGACCGCGGCGACGAGCAGTACTTC.

This clone was counted at least ten times. This sequence joins TRBV7-2 and TRBJ2-7; 12 bases align to TRBD2. V gave up 3 bases and J gave up 6 bases; unmatched junction bases: 12. Per germline, CDR1 SGHTA and CDR2 FQGNSA. The CDR3 covers 17 residues. CDR3 sequence: CASSLPGTSGPSSEQYF. The CDR3, as DNA: TGTGCCAGCAGCTTGCCCGGGACTAGCGGGCCCTCTTCCGAGCAGTACTTC.

The chain employs TRBV30 and TRBJ1-4; D remains ambiguous. The germline CDR1 and CDR2 sequences are GTSNPN and SVGIG (reference sequence). Trimming cost V 0 bases and J 7 bases, with 15 bases left between them. This CDR3 has 15 residues. The CDR3 spells CAWSVPPARREKLFF. The CDR3 DNA reads as TGTGCCTGGAGTGTCCCACCGGCAAGACGTGAAAAACTGTTTTTT. Complete variable domain (other parts from reference TRBV30 and TRBJ1-4): SQTIHQWPATLVQPVGSPLSLECTVEGTSNPNLYWYRQAAGRGLQLLFYSVGIGQISSEVPQNLSASRPQDRQFILSSKKLLLSDSGFYLCAWSVPPARREKLFFGSGTQLSVL.

In this sample, this clone turned up a few times. The CDR3 sequence: CASSLGTGLETQYF. The DNA of the CDR3 is TGTGCCAGCAGCTTAGGGACAGGGTTGGAGACCCAGTACTTC. The genes are TRBV7-2 and TRBJ2-5; 8 bases agree with TRBD1. With V trimmed by 1 base and J by 5 bases, 3 bases remained unmatched. The CDR3 totals 14 residues. Germline CDR1 is SGHTA and CDR2 is FQGNSA.

This chain connects TRBV29-1 to TRBJ1-4; D possibly corresponds to TRBD1 (5 bases). V lost 7 bases to trimming and J lost 6 bases, with 15 bases between them. The germline CDR1 and CDR2 sequences are SQVTM and ANQGSEA. The CDR3 loop spans 13 amino acids. The CDR3 region is CSAQGWGDEKLFF. Written as DNA, the CDR3 is TGCAGCGCCCAGGGATGGGGAGATGAAAAACTGTTTTTT.